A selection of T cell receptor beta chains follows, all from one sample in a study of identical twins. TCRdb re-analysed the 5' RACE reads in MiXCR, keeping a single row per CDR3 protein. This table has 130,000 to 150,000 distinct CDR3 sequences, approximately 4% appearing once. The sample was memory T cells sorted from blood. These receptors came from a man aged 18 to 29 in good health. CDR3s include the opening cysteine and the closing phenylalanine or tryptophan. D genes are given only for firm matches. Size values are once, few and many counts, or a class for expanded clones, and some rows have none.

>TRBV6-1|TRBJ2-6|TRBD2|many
TGTGCCAGCAGACCGATAGCGGGGGCCTCTGGGGCCAACGTCCTGACTTTC
CASRPIAGASGANVLTF
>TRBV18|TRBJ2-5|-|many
TGTGCCAGCTCACCAACGGGGCGAGAGACCCAGTACTTC
CASSPTGRETQYF
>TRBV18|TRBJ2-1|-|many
TGTGCCAGCTCACCACCGGGACGATACAGCTCCTACAATGAGCAGTTCTTC
CASSPPGRYSSYNEQFF
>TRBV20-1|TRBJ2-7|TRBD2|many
TGCAGTGCCCGACAAGGCAGTGGTAGCGGGACTTACGAGCAGTACTTC
CSARQGSGSGTYEQYF
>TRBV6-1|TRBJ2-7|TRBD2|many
TGTGCCAGCAGGGAGCTAGCGGTACCCTACGAGCAGTACTTC
CASRELAVPYEQYF
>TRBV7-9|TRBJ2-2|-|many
TGTGCCAGCAGCCCAACCTCCTCATCCTACACCGGGGAGCTGTTTTTT
CASSPTSSSYTGELFF
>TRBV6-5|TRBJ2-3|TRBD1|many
TGTGCCAGCAGTTTGACCGGGACAGGGAACACAGATACGCAGTATTTT
CASSLTGTGNTDTQYF
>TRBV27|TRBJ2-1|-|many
TGTGCCAGCAGTCCCCGTCCTCGACTTTCCTCCTACAATGAGCAGTTCTTC
CASSPRPRLSSYNEQFF
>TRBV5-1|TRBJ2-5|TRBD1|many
TGCGCCAGCAGCCCGGGGACAGGGCATGAGACCCAGTACTTC
CASSPGTGHETQYF
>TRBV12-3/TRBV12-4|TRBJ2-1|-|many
TGTGCCAGCAGTTCACCGGGCTCCTACAATGAGCAGTTCTTC
CASSSPGSYNEQFF
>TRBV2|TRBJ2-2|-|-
TGTGCCAGCAGTGGGAAGTCAGGAGGGACCGGGGAGCTGTTTTTT
CASSGKSGGTGELFF
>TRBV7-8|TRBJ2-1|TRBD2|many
TGTGCCAGCAGCCAGAGGACGGGAGGCCCCTACAATGAGCAGTTCTTC
CASSQRTGGPYNEQFF
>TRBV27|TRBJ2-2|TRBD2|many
TGTGCCAGCAGGGCGGGGGAAAACACCGGGGAGCTGTTTTTT
CASRAGENTGELFF
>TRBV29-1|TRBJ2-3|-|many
TGCAGCGTTGATTTGTCCCAGACAGATACGCAGTATTTT
CSVDLSQTDTQYF
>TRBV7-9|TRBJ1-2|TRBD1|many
TGTGCCACCAAACAGGGGACAGGGAGGAATGGCTACACCTTC
CATKQGTGRNGYTF
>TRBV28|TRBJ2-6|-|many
TGTGCCAGCAGTTCGGGCCGGGTCTCCGGGGCCAACGTCCTGACTTTC
CASSSGRVSGANVLTF
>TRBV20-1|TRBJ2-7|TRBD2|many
TGCAGTGCTAGAGTCCCGGGGGGGCTATCCGAGCAGTACTTC
CSARVPGGLSEQYF
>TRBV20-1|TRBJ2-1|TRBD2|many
TGCAGTGCTATGGGACTAGCGGGAGAACAGTTCTTC
CSAMGLAGEQFF
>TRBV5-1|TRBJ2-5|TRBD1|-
TGCGCCAGCAGCTCGCACAGGGGGCTAGAGACCCAGTACTTC
CASSSHRGLETQYF
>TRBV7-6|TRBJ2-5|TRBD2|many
TGTGCCAGCAGCTTAGCGCCAGCGGGAGACCGCCGGGAGACCCAGTACTTC
CASSLAPAGDRRETQYF